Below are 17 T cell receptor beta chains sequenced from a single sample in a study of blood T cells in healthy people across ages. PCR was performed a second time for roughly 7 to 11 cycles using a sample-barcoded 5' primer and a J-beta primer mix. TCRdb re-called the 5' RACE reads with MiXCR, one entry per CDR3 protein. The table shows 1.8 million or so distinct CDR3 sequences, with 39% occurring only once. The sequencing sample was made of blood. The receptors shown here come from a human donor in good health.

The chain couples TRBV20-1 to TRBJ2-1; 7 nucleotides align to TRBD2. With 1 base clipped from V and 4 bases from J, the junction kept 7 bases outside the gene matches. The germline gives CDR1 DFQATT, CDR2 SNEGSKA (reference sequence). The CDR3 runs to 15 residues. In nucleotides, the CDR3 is TGCAGTGCTAGAGGTTCCCAGGGAGGGTACAATGAGCAGTTCTTC. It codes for CSARGSQGGYNEQFF.

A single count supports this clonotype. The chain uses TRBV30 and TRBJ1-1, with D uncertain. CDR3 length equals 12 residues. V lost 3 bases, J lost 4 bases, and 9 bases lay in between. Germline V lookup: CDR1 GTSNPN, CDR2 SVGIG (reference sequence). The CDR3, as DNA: TGTGCCTGGAGCCTCGAAAGCACTGAAGCTTTCTTT. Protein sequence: CAWSLESTEAFF. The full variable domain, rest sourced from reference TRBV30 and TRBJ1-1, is SQTIHQWPATLVQPVGSPLSLECTVEGTSNPNLYWYRQAAGRGLQLLFYSVGIGQISSEVPQNLSASRPQDRQFILSSKKLLLSDSGFYLCAWSLESTEAFFGQGTRLTVV.

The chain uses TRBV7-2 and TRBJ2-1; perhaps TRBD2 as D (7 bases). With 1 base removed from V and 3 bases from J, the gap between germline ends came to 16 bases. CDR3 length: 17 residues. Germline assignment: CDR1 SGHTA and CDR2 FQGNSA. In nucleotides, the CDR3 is TGTGCCAGCAGCTTAGTTAGGGGGGGCGTCGGCTACAATGAGCAGTTCTTC. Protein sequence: CASSLVRGGVGYNEQFF.

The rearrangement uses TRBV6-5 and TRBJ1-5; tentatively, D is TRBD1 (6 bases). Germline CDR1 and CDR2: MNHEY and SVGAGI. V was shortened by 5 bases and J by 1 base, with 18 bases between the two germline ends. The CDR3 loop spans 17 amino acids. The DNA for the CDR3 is TGTGCCAGCAGTCCCGGGGATCGGGGGGCGAGCAATCAGCCCCAGCATTTT. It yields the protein CASSPGDRGASNQPQHF.

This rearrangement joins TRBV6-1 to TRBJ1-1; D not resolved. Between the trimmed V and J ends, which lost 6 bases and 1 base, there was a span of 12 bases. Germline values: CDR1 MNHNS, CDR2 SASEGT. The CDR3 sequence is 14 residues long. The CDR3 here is CASRADGWNTEAFF. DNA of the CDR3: TGTGCCAGCAGGGCGGACGGCTGGAACACTGAAGCTTTCTTT.

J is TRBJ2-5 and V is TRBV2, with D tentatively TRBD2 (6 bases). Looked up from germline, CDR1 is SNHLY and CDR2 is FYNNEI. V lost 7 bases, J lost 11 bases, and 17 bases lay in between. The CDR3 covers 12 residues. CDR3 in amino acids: CASNRGTGEQYF. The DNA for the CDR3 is TGTGCCAGCAACCGAGGGACGGGAGAGCAGTACTTC.

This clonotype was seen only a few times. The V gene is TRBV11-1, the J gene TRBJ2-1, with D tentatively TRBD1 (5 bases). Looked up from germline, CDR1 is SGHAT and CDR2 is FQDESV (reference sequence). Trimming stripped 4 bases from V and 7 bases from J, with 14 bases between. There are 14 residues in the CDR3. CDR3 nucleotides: TGTGCCAGCAGCTCCAAGCCCAGGGTTAATGAGCAGTTCTTC. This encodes CASSSKPRVNEQFF.

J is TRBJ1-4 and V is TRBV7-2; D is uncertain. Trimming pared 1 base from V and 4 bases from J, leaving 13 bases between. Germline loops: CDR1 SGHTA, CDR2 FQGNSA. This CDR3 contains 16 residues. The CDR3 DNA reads TGTGCCAGCAGCTTAGGGGTGGAAGGGTTTAATGAAAAACTGTTTTTT. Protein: CASSLGVEGFNEKLFF.

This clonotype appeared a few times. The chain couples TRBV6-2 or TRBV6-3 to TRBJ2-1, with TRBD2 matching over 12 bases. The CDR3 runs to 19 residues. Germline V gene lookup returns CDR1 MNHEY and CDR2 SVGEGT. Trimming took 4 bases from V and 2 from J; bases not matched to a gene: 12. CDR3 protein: CASSFDPGLAGFTYNEQFF. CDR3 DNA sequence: TGTGCCAGCAGTTTTGACCCGGGACTAGCGGGCTTCACCTACAATGAGCAGTTCTTC.

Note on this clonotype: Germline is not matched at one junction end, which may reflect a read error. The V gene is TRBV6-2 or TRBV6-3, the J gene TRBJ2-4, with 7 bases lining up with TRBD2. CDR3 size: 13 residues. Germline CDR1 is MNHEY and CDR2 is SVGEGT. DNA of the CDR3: TGTGTCAGCAGTTACCGGGACTACAATGAGCAGTACTTC. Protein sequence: CVSSYRDYNEQYF.

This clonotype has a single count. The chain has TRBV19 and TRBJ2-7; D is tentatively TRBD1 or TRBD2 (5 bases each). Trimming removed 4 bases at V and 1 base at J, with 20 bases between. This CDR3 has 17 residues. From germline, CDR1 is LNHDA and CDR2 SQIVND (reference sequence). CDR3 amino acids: CASSNPGGSHLSYEQYF. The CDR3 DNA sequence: TGTGCCAGTAGTAACCCTGGGGGAAGTCATTTATCCTACGAGCAGTACTTC. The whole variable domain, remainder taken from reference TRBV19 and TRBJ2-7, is DGGITQSPKYLFRKEGQNVTLSCEQNLNHDAMYWYRQDPGQGLRLIYYSQIVNDFQKGDIAEGYSVSREKKESFPLTVTSAQKNPTAFYLCASSNPGGSHLSYEQYFGPGTRLTVT.

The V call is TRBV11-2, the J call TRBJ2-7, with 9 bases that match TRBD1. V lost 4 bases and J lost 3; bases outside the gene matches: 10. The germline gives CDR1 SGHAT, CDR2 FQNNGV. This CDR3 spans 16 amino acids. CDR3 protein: CASSSIPGQGFYEQYF. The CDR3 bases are TGTGCCAGCAGCTCAATACCGGGACAGGGTTTCTACGAGCAGTACTTC. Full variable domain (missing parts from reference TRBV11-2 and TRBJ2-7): EAGVAQSPRYKIIEKRQSVAFWCNPISGHATLYWYQQILGQGPKLLIQFQNNGVVDDSQLPKDRFSAERLKGVDSTLKIQPAKLEDSAVYLCASSSIPGQGFYEQYFGPGTRLTVT.

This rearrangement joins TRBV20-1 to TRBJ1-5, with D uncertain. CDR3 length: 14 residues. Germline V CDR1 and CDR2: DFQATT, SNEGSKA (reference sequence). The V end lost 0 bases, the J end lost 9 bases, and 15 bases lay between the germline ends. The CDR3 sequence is CSARDAPNVGPQHF. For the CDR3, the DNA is TGCAGTGCTAGAGATGCTCCTAATGTTGGGCCCCAGCATTTT.

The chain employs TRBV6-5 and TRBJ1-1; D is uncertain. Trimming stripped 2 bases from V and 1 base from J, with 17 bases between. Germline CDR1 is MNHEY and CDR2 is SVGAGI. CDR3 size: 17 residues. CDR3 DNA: TGTGCCAGCAGTTACAGACCCGACTTCGGCCCGAACACTGAAGCTTTCTTT. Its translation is CASSYRPDFGPNTEAFF.

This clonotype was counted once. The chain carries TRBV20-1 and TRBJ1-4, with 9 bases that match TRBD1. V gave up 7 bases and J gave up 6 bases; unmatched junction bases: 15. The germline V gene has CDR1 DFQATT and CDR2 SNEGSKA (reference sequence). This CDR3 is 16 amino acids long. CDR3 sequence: CSVGSMRDRVYEKLFF. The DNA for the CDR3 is TGCAGTGTTGGAAGTATGCGGGACAGGGTTTATGAAAAACTGTTTTTT.

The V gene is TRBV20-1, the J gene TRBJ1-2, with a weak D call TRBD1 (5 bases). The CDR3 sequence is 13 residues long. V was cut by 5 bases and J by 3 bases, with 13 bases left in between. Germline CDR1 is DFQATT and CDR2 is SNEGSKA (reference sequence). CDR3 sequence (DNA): TGCAGTGCTCCTGCCGACAGTCACTATGGCTACACCTTC. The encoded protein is CSAPADSHYGYTF.

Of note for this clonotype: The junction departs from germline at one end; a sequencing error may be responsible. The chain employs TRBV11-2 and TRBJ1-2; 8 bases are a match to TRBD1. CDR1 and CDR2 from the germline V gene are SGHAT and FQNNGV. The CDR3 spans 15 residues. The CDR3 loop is CASSLEAGGFDGYTF. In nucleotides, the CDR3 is TGTGCCAGCAGCTTAGAGGCAGGGGGCTTCGATGGTTACACCTTC.